This T cell receptor beta chain was identified during a study of T cell responses to AZD1222 COVID-19 vaccine. General observations from the study: The donors showed a predominance of white British ancestry and of females, with possible underestimation of clonal diversity.

Data came from immunoSEQ multiplex PCR; TCRdb stores just in-frame clones and leaves some out. The sample shows about 130,000 clones, about nine tenths of them seen only once. A remark on this clone: Its matching antigen is unknown.

The sequencing here drew on peripheral blood, taken on day 0 of AZD1222 vaccination. This TCR came from an adult in good health.

The chain's CDR3 is CASSKGTGAYEQYF. DNA for the CDR3: TGCGCCAGCAGCAAGGGAACGGGGGCCTACGAGCAGTACTTC. The chain is built from TRBV5-1 and TRBJ2-7, with D perhaps matching TRBD2 (6 bases). Trimming removed 4 bases at V and 2 bases at J, with 13 bases between. There are 14 residues in the CDR3. The V gene's germline CDR1 is SGHRS and CDR2 YFSETQ.